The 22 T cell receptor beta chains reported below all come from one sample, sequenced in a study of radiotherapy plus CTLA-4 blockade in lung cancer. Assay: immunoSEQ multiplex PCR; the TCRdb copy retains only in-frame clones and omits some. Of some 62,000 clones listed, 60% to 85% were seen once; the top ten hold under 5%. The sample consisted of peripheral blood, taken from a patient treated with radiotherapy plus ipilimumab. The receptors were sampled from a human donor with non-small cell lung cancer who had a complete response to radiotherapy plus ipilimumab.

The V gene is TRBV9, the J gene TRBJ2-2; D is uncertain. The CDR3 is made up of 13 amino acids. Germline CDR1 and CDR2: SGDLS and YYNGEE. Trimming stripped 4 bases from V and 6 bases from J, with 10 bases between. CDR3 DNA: TGTGCCAGCAGCCCCGTTGTGGCCGGGGAGCTGTTTTTT. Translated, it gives CASSPVVAGELFF.

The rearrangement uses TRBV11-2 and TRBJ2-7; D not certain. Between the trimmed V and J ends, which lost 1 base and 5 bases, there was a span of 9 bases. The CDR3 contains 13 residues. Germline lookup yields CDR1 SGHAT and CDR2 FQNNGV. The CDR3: CASSLVGRNEQYV. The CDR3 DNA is TGTGCCAGCAGCTTAGTCGGCAGAAACGAGCAGTACGTC.

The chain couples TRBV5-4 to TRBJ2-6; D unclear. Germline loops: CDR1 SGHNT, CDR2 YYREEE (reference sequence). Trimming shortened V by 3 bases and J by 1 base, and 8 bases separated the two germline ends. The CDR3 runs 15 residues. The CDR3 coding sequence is TGTGCCAGCAGCTCCCGAAGTTCTGGGGCCAACGTCCTGACTTTC. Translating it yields CASSSRSSGANVLTF.

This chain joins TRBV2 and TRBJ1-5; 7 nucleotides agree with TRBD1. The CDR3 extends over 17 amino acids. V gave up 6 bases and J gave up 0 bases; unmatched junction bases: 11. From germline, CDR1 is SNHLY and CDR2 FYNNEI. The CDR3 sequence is CASSRSARGYSNQPQHF. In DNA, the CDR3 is TGTGCCAGCAGCAGGTCCGCCAGGGGGTATAGCAATCAGCCCCAGCATTTT.

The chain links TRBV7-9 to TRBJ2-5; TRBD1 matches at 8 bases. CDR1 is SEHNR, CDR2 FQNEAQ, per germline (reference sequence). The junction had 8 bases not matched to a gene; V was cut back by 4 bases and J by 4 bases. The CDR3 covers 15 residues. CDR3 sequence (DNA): TGTGCCAGCAGCTCCCGGACAGGGACAACAGAGACCCAGTACTTC. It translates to CASSSRTGTTETQYF.

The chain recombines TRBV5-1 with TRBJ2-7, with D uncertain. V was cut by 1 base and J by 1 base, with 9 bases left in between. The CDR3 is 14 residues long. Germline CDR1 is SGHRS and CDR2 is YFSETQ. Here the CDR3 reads CASSLTVSSYEQYF. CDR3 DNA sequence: TGCGCCAGCAGCTTGACAGTTTCTTCCTACGAGCAGTACTTC.

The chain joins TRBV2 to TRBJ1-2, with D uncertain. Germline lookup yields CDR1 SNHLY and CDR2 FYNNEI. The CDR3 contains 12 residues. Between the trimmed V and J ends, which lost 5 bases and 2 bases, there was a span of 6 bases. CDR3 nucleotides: TGTGCCAGCAGTAGGCAGAACTATGGCTACACCTTC. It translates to CASSRQNYGYTF. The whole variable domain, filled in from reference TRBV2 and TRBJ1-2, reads EPEVTQTPSHQVTQMGQEVILRCVPISNHLYFYWYRQILGQKVEFLVSFYNNEISEKSEIFDDQFSVERPDGSNFTLKIRSTKLEDSAMYFCASSRQNYGYTFGSGTRLTVV.

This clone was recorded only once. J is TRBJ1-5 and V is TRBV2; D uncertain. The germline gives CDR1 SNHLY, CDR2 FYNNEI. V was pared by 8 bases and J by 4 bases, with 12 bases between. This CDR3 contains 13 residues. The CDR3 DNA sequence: TGTGCCAGCGATAAGGAGTCTAATCAGCCCCAGCATTTT. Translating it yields CASDKESNQPQHF.

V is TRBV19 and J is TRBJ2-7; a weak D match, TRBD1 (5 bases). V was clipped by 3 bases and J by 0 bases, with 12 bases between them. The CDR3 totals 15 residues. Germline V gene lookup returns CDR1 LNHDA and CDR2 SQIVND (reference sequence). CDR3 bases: TGTGCCAGTAGTATTGGGGTTGGGGCCTCCTACGAGCAGTACGTC. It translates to CASSIGVGASYEQYV.

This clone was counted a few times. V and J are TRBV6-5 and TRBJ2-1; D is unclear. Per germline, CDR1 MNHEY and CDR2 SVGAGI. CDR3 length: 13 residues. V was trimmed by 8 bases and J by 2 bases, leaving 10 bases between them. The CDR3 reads CASGWAAYNEQFF. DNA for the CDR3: TGTGCCAGCGGTTGGGCGGCCTACAATGAGCAGTTCTTC.

CDR3 DNA sequence: TGTGCCAGCACCGGGACTAGCGGGAGAGGTACCGGGGAGCTGTTTTTT. Translated: CASTGTSGRGTGELFF. The chain uses TRBV10-3 and TRBJ2-2; 14 nucleotides align to TRBD2. This CDR3 contains 16 residues. The trim removed 10 bases at V and 5 bases at J, leaving 9 bases unmatched. Germline V lookup: CDR1 ENHRY, CDR2 SYGVKD.

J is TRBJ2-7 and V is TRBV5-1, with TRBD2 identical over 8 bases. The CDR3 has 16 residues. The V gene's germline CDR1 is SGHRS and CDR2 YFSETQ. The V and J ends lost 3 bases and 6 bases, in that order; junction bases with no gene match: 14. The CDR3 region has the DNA TGCGCCAGCAGCTGGAATGTAGCGGGGCTGGGGGGCGAGCAGTACTTC. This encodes CASSWNVAGLGGEQYF.

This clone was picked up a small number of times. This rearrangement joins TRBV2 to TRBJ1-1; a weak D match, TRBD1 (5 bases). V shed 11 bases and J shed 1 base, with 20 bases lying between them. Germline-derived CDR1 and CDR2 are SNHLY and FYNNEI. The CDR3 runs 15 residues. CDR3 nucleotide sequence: TGTGCCGGGAAGACGGGGCCCGTACCGAACACTGAAGCTTTCTTT. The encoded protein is CAGKTGPVPNTEAFF.

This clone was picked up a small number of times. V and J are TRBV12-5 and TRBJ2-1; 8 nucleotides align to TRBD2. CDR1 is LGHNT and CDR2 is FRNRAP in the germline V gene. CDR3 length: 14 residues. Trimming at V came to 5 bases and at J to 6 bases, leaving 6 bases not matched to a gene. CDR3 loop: CASGPPGLANEQFF. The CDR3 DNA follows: TGTGCTAGTGGTCCGCCTGGACTAGCCAATGAGCAGTTCTTC.

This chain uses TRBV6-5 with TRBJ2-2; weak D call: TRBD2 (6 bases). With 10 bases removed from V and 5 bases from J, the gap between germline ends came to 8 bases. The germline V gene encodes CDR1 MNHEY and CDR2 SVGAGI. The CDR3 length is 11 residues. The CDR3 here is CATGGTGELFF. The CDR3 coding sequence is TGTGCCACCGGAGGGACCGGGGAGCTGTTTTTT.

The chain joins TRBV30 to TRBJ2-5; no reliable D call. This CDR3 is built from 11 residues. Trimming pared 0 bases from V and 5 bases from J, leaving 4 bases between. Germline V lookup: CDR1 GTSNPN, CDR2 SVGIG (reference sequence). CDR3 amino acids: CAWSVYETQYF. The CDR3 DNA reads TGTGCCTGGAGTGTTTATGAGACCCAGTACTTC. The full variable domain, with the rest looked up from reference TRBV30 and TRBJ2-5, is SQTIHQWPATLVQPVGSPLSLECTVEGTSNPNLYWYRQAAGRGLQLLFYSVGIGQISSEVPQNLSASRPQDRQFILSSKKLLLSDSGFYLCAWSVYETQYFGPGTRLLVL.

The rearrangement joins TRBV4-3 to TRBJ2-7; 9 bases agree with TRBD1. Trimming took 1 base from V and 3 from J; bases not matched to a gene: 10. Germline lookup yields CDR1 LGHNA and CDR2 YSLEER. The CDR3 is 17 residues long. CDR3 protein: CASSQVPLGTGNYEQYF. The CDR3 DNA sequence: TGCGCCAGCAGCCAAGTTCCCCTCGGGACAGGGAACTACGAGCAGTACTTC.

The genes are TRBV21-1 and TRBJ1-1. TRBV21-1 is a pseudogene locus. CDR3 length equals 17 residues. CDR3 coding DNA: TGTGCCAGCAGCAAAGCGCAGCGGCATTTTATGAACACTGAAGCTTTCTTT. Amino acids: CASSKAQRHFMNTEAFF.

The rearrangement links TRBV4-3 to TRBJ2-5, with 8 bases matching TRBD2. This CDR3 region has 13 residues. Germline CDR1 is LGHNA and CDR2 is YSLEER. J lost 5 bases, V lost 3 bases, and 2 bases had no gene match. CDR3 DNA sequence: TGCGCCAGCAGCCAGGGCGGGAGGGAGACCCAGTACTTC. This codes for CASSQGGRETQYF.

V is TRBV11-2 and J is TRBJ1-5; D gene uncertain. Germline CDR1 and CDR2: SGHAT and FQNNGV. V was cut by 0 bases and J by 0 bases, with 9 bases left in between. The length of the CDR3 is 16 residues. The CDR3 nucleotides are TGTGCCAGCAGCTTAGACGGTCTCTATAGCAATCAGCCCCAGCATTTT. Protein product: CASSLDGLYSNQPQHF.

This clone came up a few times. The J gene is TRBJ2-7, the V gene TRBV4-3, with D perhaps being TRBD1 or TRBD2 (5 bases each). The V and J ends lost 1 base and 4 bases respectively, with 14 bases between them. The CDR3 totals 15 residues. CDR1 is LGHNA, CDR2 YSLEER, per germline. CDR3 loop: CASSQGLHGTYEQYV. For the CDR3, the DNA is TGCGCCAGCAGCCAAGGCCTCCACGGGACGTACGAGCAGTACGTC.

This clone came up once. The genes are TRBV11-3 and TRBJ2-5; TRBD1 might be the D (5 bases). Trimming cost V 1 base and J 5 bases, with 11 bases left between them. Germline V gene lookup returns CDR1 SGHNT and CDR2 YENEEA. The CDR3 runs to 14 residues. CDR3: CASSLGVGRETQYF. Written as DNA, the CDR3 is TGTGCCAGCAGCTTAGGCGTGGGGCGGGAGACCCAGTACTTC.